The present TCR beta chain was sequenced within a study of Ad26.COV2.S vaccination and SARS-CoV-2 variants. Specified treatment: about 20 received Ad26.COV2.S at low or high dose, single or two shots; about 5 received placebo; per-sample allocation not given. The study sampled participants on day 63 after the first vaccine or placebo injection. Profiled with immunoSEQ multiplex PCR; TCRdb holds only in-frame clones, not every one. The repertoire holds 300,000 to 350,000 clones, with 85% to 90% as singletons. The germline CDR1 and CDR2 sequences are MDHEN and SYDVKM. The CDR3 contains 14 residues. V lost 2 bases and J 1 base, leaving 9 bases between the germline ends. Regarding this clone: The same CDR3 arises from other DNA sequences in this sample as well.

The sample consisted of peripheral blood, taken in a trial of Ad26.COV2.S vaccine versus placebo. This clonotype originated in a person aged 18-65 years who received the Ad26.COV2.S COVID-19 vaccine or a placebo. The rearrangement uses TRBV28 and TRBJ2-7; the D gene is possibly TRBD2 (5 bases). CDR3 region: CASSLAGGSYEQYF. Written as DNA, the CDR3 is TGTGCCAGCAGTTTAGCGGGTGGGTCCTACGAGCAGTACTTC.